One and the same sample provided the 19 T cell receptor beta chains below, sequenced in a study of blood T cell repertoires in COVID-19 (dated by TCRdb to 2019 to 2021). Libraries were constructed by the immunoSEQ multiplex PCR assay. TCRdb took this table from immuneACCESS and kept in-frame rearrangements with V and J called. Such tables lack part of the clones; where checked against another copy, unresolved V genes explain under half of the gap, and the rest is unexplained. The sample has 150,000 or so clones on record, 75% to 85% of them singletons. About 8% of the sample goes to the ten largest clones. Material: peripheral blood. These receptors were taken from a human donor with acute or convalescent COVID-19. The donor label of this sample is uncertain.

The V gene is TRBV18, the J gene TRBJ1-1; D is possibly TRBD1 (5 bases). This CDR3 spans 13 amino acids. Germline values: CDR1 KGHSH, CDR2 LQKENI. V lost 5 bases to trimming and J lost 8 bases, with 15 bases between them. The CDR3 DNA sequence: TGTGCCAGCTCAGGGACGGGGGACGGGGAAGCTTTCTTT. It is translated as CASSGTGDGEAFF.

The chain combines TRBV7-2 with TRBJ2-1; D possibly corresponds to TRBD1 (6 bases). V shed 6 bases and J shed 0 bases, with 18 bases lying between them. Germline V gene lookup returns CDR1 SGHTA and CDR2 FQGNSA. There are 17 residues in the CDR3. CDR3 DNA: TGTGCCAGCAGATTACGGACAGCCGCGAGCTCCTACAATGAGCAGTTCTTC. Protein product: CASRLRTAASSYNEQFF.

The rearrangement links TRBV10-2 to TRBJ2-7, with 9 bases that match TRBD2. Per germline, CDR1 WSHSY and CDR2 SAAADI. CDR3 length: 15 amino acids. Germline trimming cut 3 bases from V and 0 bases from J; bases unmatched to any gene: 3. CDR3 coding DNA: TGCGCCAGCAGTGAAGAGACTAGCGGCTCCTACGAGCAGTACGTC. This encodes CASSEETSGSYEQYV.

This chain links TRBV13 with TRBJ2-7; the match to TRBD1 covers 9 bases. This CDR3 spans 14 amino acids. V dropped 5 bases and J dropped 4; count of bases not matched to a gene: 6. From germline, CDR1 is PRHDT and CDR2 FYEKMQ (reference sequence). This chain's CDR3 is CASSPGDRAYEQYF. CDR3 DNA sequence: TGTGCCAGCAGCCCCGGGGACAGGGCTTACGAGCAGTACTTC. The full variable domain, in which reference TRBV13 and TRBJ2-7 provide the parts outside the CDR3, is AAGVIQSPRHLIKEKRETATLKCYPIPRHDTVYWYQQGPGQDPQFLISFYEKMQSDKGSIPDRFSAQQFSDYHSELNMSSLELGDSALYFCASSPGDRAYEQYFGPGTRLTVT.

This chain joins TRBV7-8 and TRBJ1-2; a weak D match, TRBD1 (5 bases). The ends were cut back, 10 bases at V and 6 bases at J, with 18 bases in the middle. The germline V gene encodes CDR1 SGHVS and CDR2 FQNEAQ. The CDR3 is made up of 13 amino acids. The CDR3, as DNA: TGTGCCATTCTTCGCTGGGAGGGGAATGGCTACACCTTC. It specifies CAILRWEGNGYTF. Full variable domain (outside the CDR3, taken from reference TRBV7-8 and TRBJ1-2): GAGVSQSPRYKVAKRGQDVALRCDPISGHVSLFWYQQALGQGPEFLTYFQNEAQLDKSGLPSDRFFAERPEGSVSTLKIQRTQQEDSAVYLCAILRWEGNGYTFGSGTRLTVV.

The J gene is TRBJ1-2, the V gene TRBV5-6, with a tentative D call TRBD1 (5 bases). This CDR3 is 15 amino acids long. The germline V and J ends were trimmed by 4 bases and 4 bases, with 17 bases remaining between them. Germline assignment: CDR1 SGHDT and CDR2 YYEEEE. The DNA for the CDR3 is TGTGCCAGCAGCCCCCGCGACAGACCAACCTATGGCTACACCTTC. This encodes CASSPRDRPTYGYTF. The full variable domain, completed using reference TRBV5-6 and TRBJ1-2, is DAGVTQSPTHLIKTRGQQVTLRCSPKSGHDTVSWYQQALGQGPQFIFQYYEEEERQRGNFPDRFSGHQFPNYSSELNVNALLLGDSALYLCASSPRDRPTYGYTFGSGTRLTVV.

The chain has TRBV19 and TRBJ2-7, with a tentative D call TRBD2 (5 bases). The V gene lost 4 bases and the J gene lost 5 bases, with 9 bases spanning the gap. The CDR3 has 12 residues. Per germline, CDR1 LNHDA and CDR2 SQIVND (reference sequence). The CDR3 nucleotides read TGTGCCAGTAGTAGCCAGCGGAACGAGCAGTACTTC. Translated: CASSSQRNEQYF.

The J gene is TRBJ1-2, the V gene TRBV10-2; no clear D gene. V was cut by 8 bases and J by 0 bases, with 10 bases left in between. There are 13 residues in the CDR3. In germline, CDR1 is WSHSY, CDR2 SAAADI. This chain's CDR3 is CASGHGTNYGYTF. CDR3 sequence (DNA): TGCGCCAGCGGGCACGGAACTAACTATGGCTACACCTTC.

The chain couples TRBV4-1 to TRBJ1-2, with D perhaps matching TRBD1 (6 bases). The CDR3 runs 15 residues. In germline, CDR1 is MGHRA, CDR2 YSYEKL. V lost 3 bases and J lost 4, with 15 bases in between. This chain's CDR3 is CASSHREGGAYGYTF. CDR3 DNA: TGCGCCAGCAGCCACCGGGAGGGGGGGGCCTATGGCTACACCTTC.

The V and J genes are TRBV19 and TRBJ1-5; TRBD1 aligns across 9 bases. This CDR3 comprises 15 residues. Germline CDR1 and CDR2: LNHDA and SQIVND (reference sequence). The V gene end was trimmed by 1 base and the J gene end by 6 bases; junction bases not matched to a gene: 4. In nucleotides, the CDR3 is TGTGCCAGTAGTATAGGACAGGGGGTAAGTCAGCCCCAGCATTTT. It yields the protein CASSIGQGVSQPQHF.

The chain employs TRBV7-7 and TRBJ2-1; 10 bases are shared with TRBD2. The germline CDR1 and CDR2 sequences are SSHAT and FNYEAQ (reference sequence). The V gene end was trimmed by 5 bases and the J gene end by 8 bases; junction bases not matched to a gene: 9. The CDR3 runs to 15 residues. The CDR3 loop reads CASSIGTSEGHEQFF. As DNA, the CDR3 is TGTGCCAGCAGCATCGGGACTAGCGAAGGGCATGAGCAGTTCTTC.

The rearrangement links TRBV20-1 to TRBJ1-2, with a tentative D call TRBD1 (6 bases). The CDR3 covers 15 residues. Germline V gene lookup returns CDR1 DFQATT and CDR2 SNEGSKA (reference sequence). The V end lost 3 bases, the J end lost 5 bases, and 19 bases lay between the germline ends. CDR3 region: CSASPPPQGYYGYTF. CDR3 nucleotides: TGCAGTGCTAGTCCCCCTCCACAGGGATATTATGGCTACACCTTC.

The chain joins TRBV7-6 to TRBJ2-4; tentatively, D is TRBD1 (6 bases). V was pared by 7 bases and J by 6 bases, with 13 bases between. Germline-derived CDR1 and CDR2 are SGHVS and FNYEAQ. This CDR3 region has 13 residues. CDR3 sequence (DNA): TGTGCCAGCACTCCTCTAGGGGGAAACATTCAGTACTTC. This codes for CASTPLGGNIQYF.

V is TRBV19 and J is TRBJ1-2, with 7 positions matching TRBD1. Germline V gene data show CDR1 as LNHDA and CDR2 as SQIVND (reference sequence). The trim removed 3 bases at V and 8 bases at J, leaving 9 bases unmatched. The length of the CDR3 is 14 residues. In DNA form, the CDR3 reads TGTGCCAGTAGTATCCCGACAGGGCGGAACGGCTACACCTTC. It encodes CASSIPTGRNGYTF.

The chain uses TRBV20-1 and TRBJ1-2; no reliable D call. CDR3 size: 15 residues. Germline V gives CDR1 DFQATT, CDR2 SNEGSKA (reference sequence). V shed 3 bases and J shed 4 bases, with 18 bases lying between them. CDR3 sequence (DNA): TGCAGTGCTAGTAAACCTCGAGGCGGGGTCTATGGCTACACCTTC. Protein: CSASKPRGGVYGYTF.

The chain uses TRBV11-1 and TRBJ2-5; 14 bases are shared with TRBD2. The V gene end was trimmed by 5 bases and the J gene end by 2 bases; junction bases not matched to a gene: 4. Germline assignment: CDR1 SGHAT and CDR2 FQDESV (reference sequence). The CDR3 length is 16 residues. In nucleotides, the CDR3 is TGTGCCAGCAGCCTGGGACTAGCGGGGGATCAAGAGACCCAGTACTTC. Translating gives CASSLGLAGDQETQYF.

The V and J genes are TRBV27 and TRBJ2-2, with a weak D call TRBD1 (5 bases). Germline loops: CDR1 MNHEY, CDR2 SMNVEV (reference sequence). CDR3 length: 11 residues. The germline V and J ends were trimmed by 8 bases and 9 bases, with 10 bases remaining between them. The CDR3 spells CASGTGRELFF. The CDR3 DNA reads as TGTGCCAGCGGAACAGGAAGGGAGCTGTTTTTT.

This clone came up a few times. The chain carries TRBV5-1 and TRBJ2-2, with 9 bases lining up with TRBD1. CDR1 is SGHRS and CDR2 is YFSETQ in the germline V gene. There are 15 residues in the CDR3. V lost 4 bases, J lost 6 bases, and 7 bases stayed unmatched. The CDR3: CASSQQGAGAGELFF. The CDR3 DNA is TGCGCCAGCAGCCAACAGGGGGCTGGGGCCGGGGAGCTGTTTTTT. The complete variable domain, with remaining parts taken from reference TRBV5-1 and TRBJ2-2, reads KAGVTQTPRYLIKTRGQQVTLSCSPISGHRSVSWYQQTPGQGLQFLFEYFSETQRNKGNFPGRFSGRQFSNSRSEMNVSTLELGDSALYLCASSQQGAGAGELFFGEGSRLTVL.

This chain links TRBV2 with TRBJ2-7; a possible D gene is TRBD2 (6 bases). CDR1 and CDR2 from the germline V gene are SNHLY and FYNNEI. V lost 7 bases and J 6 bases, leaving 19 bases between the germline ends. The CDR3 has 14 amino acids. The CDR3 sequence: CASTPWTAEGEQYF. CDR3 coding DNA: TGTGCCAGCACTCCCTGGACGGCGGAGGGCGAGCAGTACTTC.